This T cell receptor (beta chain) was captured in a study of cytomegalovirus exposure and HLA in healthy donors. Study findings and constraints: Cytomegalovirus-associated status was assigned to about 170 TCR beta chains.

Assay: immunoSEQ multiplex PCR; the TCRdb copy retains only in-frame clones and omits some. The table has 200,000 to 250,000 clones, 65% to 85% seen once; the top ten hold around an eighth. CDR1 and CDR2 (germline): MNHEY, SMNVEV (reference sequence). This CDR3 is 13 amino acids long. V was cut by 2 bases and J by 3 bases, with 8 bases left in between. As regards this clone: What it binds is not known.

The chain combines TRBV27 with TRBJ2-7; no reliable D call. This clonotype was obtained from a woman aged 25 to 39 in good health and CMV-seropositive. The sample consisted of PBMCs. CDR3 in DNA: TGTGCCAGCAGTTTAGTAGTTAACTACGAGCAGTACTTC. Translated: CASSLVVNYEQYF.